This T cell receptor (beta chain) derives from a study of radiotherapy plus CTLA-4 blockade in lung cancer. There are 14 residues in the CDR3. V dropped 4 bases and J dropped 4; count of bases not matched to a gene: 6. Germline CDR1 SGHDT, CDR2 YYEEEE. This clone was seen just once. The table came from immunoSEQ multiplex PCR; TCRdb's copy has only in-frame clones and leaves some out. The sample includes about 62,000 clones, 60% to 80% of them seen just once. This specimen was peripheral blood, taken from a patient treated with radiotherapy plus ipilimumab. The source is a human donor with non-small cell lung cancer who had a complete response to radiotherapy plus ipilimumab. The V call is TRBV5-6, the J call TRBJ2-7, with 9 bases that match TRBD2. The CDR3 DNA is TGTGCCAGCAGCCTTACGACTAGCGGTTACGAGCAGTACTTC. This codes for CASSLTTSGYEQYF.